A selection of T cell receptor beta chains follows, all from one sample in a study of cytomegalovirus exposure and HLA in healthy donors. The repertoire was sequenced with immunoSEQ multiplex PCR; TCRdb's copy has only in-frame clones and lacks some. Of about 160,000 clones listed, approximately 78% are singletons. Specimen: PBMCs. These receptors originate from a male donor in good health and CMV-seronegative. CDR3s include the opening cysteine and the closing phenylalanine or tryptophan. D genes are given only for firm matches. Size values are once, few and many counts, or a class for expanded clones, and some rows have none.

V gene: TRBV11-2
clone size: NA
D gene: TRBD1
J gene: TRBJ2-5
CDR3 DNA: TGTGCCAGCAGCGCCCAGGGGGCGCGAGGGGAGACCCAGTACTTC
CDR3 protein: CASSAQGARGETQYF

V gene: TRBV7-9
clone size: NA
D gene: NA
J gene: TRBJ1-3
CDR3 DNA: TGTGCCAGCAGCTTAGCGCCTTTGGGGGCTTACGGAAACACCATATATTTT
CDR3 protein: CASSLAPLGAYGNTIYF

V gene: TRBV6-5
clone size: NA
D gene: NA
J gene: TRBJ1-4
CDR3 DNA: TGTGCCAGCAGTTATGACAGCCTAAATGAAAAACTGTTTTTT
CDR3 protein: CASSYDSLNEKLFF

V gene: TRBV28
clone size: NA
D gene: TRBD2
J gene: TRBJ2-7
CDR3 DNA: TGTGCCAGCAGTCAATTAGCGGGAGCCTACGAGCAGTACTTC
CDR3 protein: CASSQLAGAYEQYF

V gene: TRBV6-1
clone size: NA
D gene: TRBD1
J gene: TRBJ2-7
CDR3 DNA: TGTGCCAGCATTGCGACAGGGGGCCTCTCCTACGAGCAGTACTTC
CDR3 protein: CASIATGGLSYEQYF

V gene: TRBV7-2
clone size: NA
D gene: NA
J gene: TRBJ2-3
CDR3 DNA: TGTGCCAGCAGACGGGACTTCCCTACCTTTGGCACAGATACGCAGTATTTT
CDR3 protein: CASRRDFPTFGTDTQYF

V gene: TRBV11-1
clone size: NA
D gene: NA
J gene: TRBJ2-1
CDR3 DNA: TGTGCCAGCAGCTTAAGGGGAGGGCAGTTCTTC
CDR3 protein: CASSLRGGQFF

V gene: TRBV9
clone size: NA
D gene: TRBD1
J gene: TRBJ1-3
CDR3 DNA: TGTGCCAGCAGCGTAGGGGTGACAGGGTCTGGAAACACCATATATTTT
CDR3 protein: CASSVGVTGSGNTIYF

V gene: TRBV30
clone size: NA
D gene: NA
J gene: TRBJ2-2
CDR3 DNA: TGTGCCTGGTGGAGGGGAGGCAGCGGGGAGCTGTTTTTT
CDR3 protein: CAWWRGGSGELFF

V gene: TRBV29-1
clone size: NA
D gene: TRBD1
J gene: TRBJ2-7
CDR3 DNA: TGCAGCGTTTCGACAGGGCCCTACGAGCAGTACTTC
CDR3 protein: CSVSTGPYEQYF

V gene: TRBV30
clone size: NA
D gene: NA
J gene: TRBJ2-3
CDR3 DNA: TGTGCCTCCGATGAGGCGGAGGGCACAGATACGCAGTATTTT
CDR3 protein: CASDEAEGTDTQYF

V gene: TRBV29-1
clone size: NA
D gene: TRBD2
J gene: TRBJ2-1
CDR3 DNA: TGCAGCGTTGAAGATCAACCCACCTTAGCGGGAGTCGCGTACAATGAGCAGTTCTTC
CDR3 protein: CSVEDQPTLAGVAYNEQFF

V gene: TRBV5-1
clone size: NA
D gene: TRBD2
J gene: TRBJ2-3
CDR3 DNA: TGCGCCAGCAGCTTGGGACTAGCGACTCTCACAGATACGCAGTATTTT
CDR3 protein: CASSLGLATLTDTQYF

V gene: TRBV15
clone size: NA
D gene: NA
J gene: TRBJ2-5
CDR3 DNA: TGTGCCACCTCCAGGGCGTCAACACAAGAGACCCAGTACTTC
CDR3 protein: CATSRASTQETQYF

V gene: TRBV23-1
clone size: NA
D gene: NA
J gene: TRBJ2-1
CDR3 DNA: TGCGCCAGCAGTCAATTTGGCAGACATTCCAACAATGAGCAGTTCTTC
CDR3 protein: CASSQFGRHSNNEQFF

V gene: TRBV7-2
clone size: NA
D gene: NA
J gene: TRBJ1-1
CDR3 DNA: TGTGCCACCGGGGTTTTCGGTGAAGCTTTCTTT
CDR3 protein: CATGVFGEAFF

V gene: TRBV7-9
clone size: once
D gene: TRBD2
J gene: TRBJ2-3
CDR3 DNA: TGTGCCAGCACCTCGACTAGCCTGGGTGGGGATACGCAGTATTTT
CDR3 protein: CASTSTSLGGDTQYF

V gene: TRBV27
clone size: NA
D gene: TRBD2
J gene: TRBJ2-2
CDR3 DNA: TGTGCCAGCAGGGGACTAGCGGGGGGGCCAAGGACCGGGGAGCTGTTTTTT
CDR3 protein: CASRGLAGGPRTGELFF

V gene: TRBV5-8
clone size: once
D gene: NA
J gene: TRBJ2-3
CDR3 DNA: TGTGCCACCGGGAAGCGAGGGGACTGGGCAGATACGCAGTATTTT
CDR3 protein: CATGKRGDWADTQYF

V gene: TRBV30
clone size: NA
D gene: TRBD1
J gene: TRBJ2-3
CDR3 DNA: TGTGCCTGGAGCCCACCGACAGGGTTTAGCACAGATACGCAGTATTTT
CDR3 protein: CAWSPPTGFSTDTQYF

V gene: TRBV7-2
clone size: few
D gene: TRBD2
J gene: TRBJ2-1
CDR3 DNA: TGTGCCAGCAGCCGGACTAGCGGGGGATACAATGAGCAGTTCTTC
CDR3 protein: CASSRTSGGYNEQFF

V gene: TRBV27
clone size: NA
D gene: TRBD2
J gene: TRBJ2-5
CDR3 DNA: TGTGCCAGCAGTTACTGGACTAGCGGGGAAGAGACCCAGTACTTC
CDR3 protein: CASSYWTSGEETQYF

V gene: TRBV28
clone size: NA
D gene: TRBD2
J gene: TRBJ2-7
CDR3 DNA: TGTGCCAGCAAGGCGGGAGGGCCGGGGGGCGAGCAGTACTTC
CDR3 protein: CASKAGGPGGEQYF

V gene: TRBV30
clone size: NA
D gene: NA
J gene: TRBJ2-3
CDR3 DNA: TGTGCCTGGAGTGTACTGAACGGGGGGCTGTCTAGCACAGATACGCAGTATTTT
CDR3 protein: CAWSVLNGGLSSTDTQYF

V gene: TRBV6-6
clone size: NA
D gene: TRBD1
J gene: TRBJ1-3
CDR3 DNA: TGTGCCAGCAGCTTAGACAGGGCTGGAAACACCATATATTTT
CDR3 protein: CASSLDRAGNTIYF

V gene: TRBV5-1
clone size: NA
D gene: NA
J gene: TRBJ2-1
CDR3 DNA: TGCGCCAGCAGCGGCGACACATACAATGAGCAGTTCTTC
CDR3 protein: CASSGDTYNEQFF

V gene: TRBV4-2
clone size: NA
D gene: NA
J gene: TRBJ2-3
CDR3 DNA: TGTGCCAGCAGCCAAGAAACGGGTGGGGGGGCGGATACGCAGTATTTT
CDR3 protein: CASSQETGGGADTQYF

V gene: TRBV29-1
clone size: few
D gene: NA
J gene: TRBJ1-1
CDR3 DNA: TGCAGCGTTATGACAGCGTCAAACACTGAAGCTTTCTTT
CDR3 protein: CSVMTASNTEAFF

V gene: TRBV4-1
clone size: few
D gene: NA
J gene: TRBJ1-5
CDR3 DNA: TGCGCCAGCAGCCCCTCCCGTCTCAGGGTATGGCAGCCCCAGCATTTT
CDR3 protein: CASSPSRLRVWQPQHF

V gene: TRBV7-9
clone size: NA
D gene: NA
J gene: TRBJ2-7
CDR3 DNA: TGTGCCAGCAGCTTAGCCCGCCTAGGCAGGGGCCAACCCTACGAGCAGTACTTC
CDR3 protein: CASSLARLGRGQPYEQYF

V gene: TRBV28
clone size: NA
D gene: NA
J gene: TRBJ2-7
CDR3 DNA: TGTGCCAGCAGTTTTTACAGCTACGAGCAGTACTTC
CDR3 protein: CASSFYSYEQYF

V gene: TRBV6-5
clone size: NA
D gene: NA
J gene: TRBJ2-1
CDR3 DNA: TGTGCCAGCAGGCGGCAGGGGGGCGATGAGCAGTTCTTC
CDR3 protein: CASRRQGGDEQFF

V gene: TRBV18
clone size: few
D gene: TRBD1
J gene: TRBJ1-1
CDR3 DNA: TGTGCCAGCTCACCAATACAGGGGGGGAACACTGAAGCTTTCTTT
CDR3 protein: CASSPIQGGNTEAFF

V gene: TRBV6-1
clone size: few
D gene: NA
J gene: TRBJ2-7
CDR3 DNA: TGTGCCAGCAGACAGGCCTCCTACGAGCAGTACTTC
CDR3 protein: CASRQASYEQYF

V gene: TRBV18
clone size: NA
D gene: TRBD1
J gene: TRBJ1-1
CDR3 DNA: TGTGCCAGCTCACCAAGGGACAGTAACACTGAAGCTTTCTTT
CDR3 protein: CASSPRDSNTEAFF

V gene: TRBV5-4
clone size: NA
D gene: NA
J gene: TRBJ2-1
CDR3 DNA: TGTGCCAGCAGCTCAGCGGCCCGCGTGGAGGACAATGAGCAGTTCTTC
CDR3 protein: CASSSAARVEDNEQFF

V gene: TRBV2
clone size: NA
D gene: TRBD1
J gene: TRBJ2-7
CDR3 DNA: TGTGCCAGCACGGCGGACAGGACGGTCCTCGAGCAGTACTTC
CDR3 protein: CASTADRTVLEQYF

V gene: TRBV4-3
clone size: few
D gene: TRBD2
J gene: TRBJ2-1
CDR3 DNA: TGCGCCAGCAGCCGAATGCTAGCGGGAGGGCACAATGAGCAGTTCTTC
CDR3 protein: CASSRMLAGGHNEQFF

V gene: TRBV11-2
clone size: NA
D gene: NA
J gene: TRBJ2-3
CDR3 DNA: TGTGCCAGCAGCGCAGCGCGACAGCGTCTCGTCACAGATACGCAGTATTTT
CDR3 protein: CASSAARQRLVTDTQYF

V gene: TRBV6-5
clone size: NA
D gene: NA
J gene: TRBJ1-3
CDR3 DNA: TGTGCCAGCATCCCCCGGGGGGGAAACACCATATATTTT
CDR3 protein: CASIPRGGNTIYF

V gene: TRBV6-5
clone size: NA
D gene: NA
J gene: TRBJ2-7
CDR3 DNA: TGTGCCAGCAGTTACTCGACTGATGCCCGGTACGAGCAGTACTTC
CDR3 protein: CASSYSTDARYEQYF

V gene: TRBV30
clone size: once
D gene: TRBD2
J gene: TRBJ2-5
CDR3 DNA: TGTGCCTGGAGCCGACTAGCGGGGGGGCAAGAGACCCAGTACTTC
CDR3 protein: CAWSRLAGGQETQYF

V gene: TRBV28
clone size: once
D gene: NA
J gene: TRBJ1-1
CDR3 DNA: TGTGCCAGCAGTTTATTAACCCAGTCCGCTGAAGCTTTCTTT
CDR3 protein: CASSLLTQSAEAFF

V gene: TRBV18
clone size: NA
D gene: NA
J gene: TRBJ1-4
CDR3 DNA: TGTGCCAGCTCACCGACAGGCCTAAATGAAAAACTGTTTTTT
CDR3 protein: CASSPTGLNEKLFF

V gene: TRBV29-1
clone size: once
D gene: TRBD1
J gene: TRBJ2-7
CDR3 DNA: TGCAGCGTTGAAGTACCGGGACAGGGATACGAGCAGTACTTC
CDR3 protein: CSVEVPGQGYEQYF

V gene: TRBV5-1
clone size: NA
D gene: NA
J gene: TRBJ2-6
CDR3 DNA: TGCGCCAGCAGCTTGGGCCAAGGGACTCGCCGTTCCAGGGCCAACGTCCTGACTTTC
CDR3 protein: CASSLGQGTRRSRANVLTF

V gene: TRBV27
clone size: NA
D gene: NA
J gene: TRBJ1-2
CDR3 DNA: TGTGCCAGCAGGCGCCAGGGGCAAGGCTATGGCTACACCTTC
CDR3 protein: CASRRQGQGYGYTF

V gene: TRBV5-1
clone size: NA
D gene: TRBD1
J gene: TRBJ2-5
CDR3 DNA: TGCGCCAGCAGCGCCACAGGGGGCGCTGAGACCCAGTACTTC
CDR3 protein: CASSATGGAETQYF